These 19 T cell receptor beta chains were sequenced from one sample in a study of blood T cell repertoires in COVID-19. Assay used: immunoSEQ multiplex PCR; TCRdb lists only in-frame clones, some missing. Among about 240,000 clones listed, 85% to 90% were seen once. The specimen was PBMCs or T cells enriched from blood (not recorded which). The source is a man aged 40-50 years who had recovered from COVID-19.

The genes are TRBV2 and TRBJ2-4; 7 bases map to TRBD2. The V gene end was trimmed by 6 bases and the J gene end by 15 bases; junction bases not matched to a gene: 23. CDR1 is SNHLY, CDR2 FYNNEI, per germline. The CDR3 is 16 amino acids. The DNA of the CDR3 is TGTGCCAGCAGCAACCTACTGGGAGGGTCCCCCACCGCTCCGTACTTC. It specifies CASSNLLGGSPTAPYF.

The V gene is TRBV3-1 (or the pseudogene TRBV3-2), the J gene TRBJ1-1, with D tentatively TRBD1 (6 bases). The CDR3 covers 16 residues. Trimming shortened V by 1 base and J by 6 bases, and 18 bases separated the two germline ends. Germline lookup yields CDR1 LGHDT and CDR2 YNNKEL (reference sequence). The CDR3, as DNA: TGTGCCAGCAGCCAAGGACCGTTTCAGGGGAGGGCTGAAGCTTTCTTT. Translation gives CASSQGPFQGRAEAFF.

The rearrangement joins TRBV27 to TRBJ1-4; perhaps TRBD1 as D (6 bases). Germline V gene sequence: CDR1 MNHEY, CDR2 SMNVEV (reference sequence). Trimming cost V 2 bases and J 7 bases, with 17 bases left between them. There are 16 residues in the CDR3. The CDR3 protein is CASSLNFGQGSEKLFF. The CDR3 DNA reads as TGTGCCAGCAGTTTAAATTTCGGGCAGGGGAGTGAAAAACTGTTTTTT. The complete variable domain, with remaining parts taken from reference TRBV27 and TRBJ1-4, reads EAQVTQNPRYLITVTGKKLTVTCSQNMNHEYMSWYRQDPGLGLRQIYYSMNVEVTDKGDVPEGYKVSRKEKRNFPLILESPSPNQTSLYFCASSLNFGQGSEKLFFGSGTQLSVL.

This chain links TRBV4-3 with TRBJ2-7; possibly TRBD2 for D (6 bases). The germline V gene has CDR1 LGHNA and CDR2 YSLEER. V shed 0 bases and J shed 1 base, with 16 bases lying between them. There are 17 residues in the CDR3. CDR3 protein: CASSQDWGLAVSYEQYF. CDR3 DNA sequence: TGCGCCAGCAGCCAAGATTGGGGACTGGCCGTATCCTACGAGCAGTACTTC.

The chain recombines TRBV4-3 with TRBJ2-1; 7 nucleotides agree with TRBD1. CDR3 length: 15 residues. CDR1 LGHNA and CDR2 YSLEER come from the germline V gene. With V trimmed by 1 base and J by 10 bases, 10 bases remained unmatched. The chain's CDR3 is CASSQGRRQGTEQFF. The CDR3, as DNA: TGCGCCAGCAGCCAAGGACGGAGACAGGGAACCGAGCAGTTCTTC.

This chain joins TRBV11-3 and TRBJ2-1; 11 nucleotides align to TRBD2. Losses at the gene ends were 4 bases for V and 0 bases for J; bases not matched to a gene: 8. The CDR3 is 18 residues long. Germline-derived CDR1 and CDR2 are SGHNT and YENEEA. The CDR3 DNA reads TGTGCCAGCAGCTCCCTTTTTAGCGGGGGGGCCTCCTACAATGAGCAGTTCTTC. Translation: CASSSLFSGGASYNEQFF.

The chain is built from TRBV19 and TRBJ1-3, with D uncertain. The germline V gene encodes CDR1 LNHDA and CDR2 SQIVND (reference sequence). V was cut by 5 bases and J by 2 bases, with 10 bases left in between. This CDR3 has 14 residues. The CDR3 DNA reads TGTGCCAGTAGTTACGCCAGTGCTGGAAACACCATATATTTT. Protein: CASSYASAGNTIYF.

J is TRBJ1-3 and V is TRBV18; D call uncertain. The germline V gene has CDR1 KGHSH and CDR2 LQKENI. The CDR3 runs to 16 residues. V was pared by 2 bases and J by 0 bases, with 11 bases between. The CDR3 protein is CASSPGAGSSGNTIYF. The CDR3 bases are TGTGCCAGCTCACCAGGTGCTGGGAGCTCTGGAAACACCATATATTTT.

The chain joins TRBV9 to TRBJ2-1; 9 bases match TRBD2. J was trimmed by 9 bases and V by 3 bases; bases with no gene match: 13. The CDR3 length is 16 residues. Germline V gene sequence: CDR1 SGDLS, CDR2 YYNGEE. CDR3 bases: TGTGCCAGCAGCGAGGTTAGGGCTAGCGGGACCGGTGAGCAGTTCTTC. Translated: CASSEVRASGTGEQFF.

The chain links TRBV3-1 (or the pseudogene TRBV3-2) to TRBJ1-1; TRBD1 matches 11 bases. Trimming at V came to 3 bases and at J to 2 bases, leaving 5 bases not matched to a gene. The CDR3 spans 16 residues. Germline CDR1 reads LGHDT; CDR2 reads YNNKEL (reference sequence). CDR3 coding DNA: TGTGCCAGCAGCCATCCGGGACAGGGGGTTAACACTGAAGCTTTCTTT. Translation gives CASSHPGQGVNTEAFF.

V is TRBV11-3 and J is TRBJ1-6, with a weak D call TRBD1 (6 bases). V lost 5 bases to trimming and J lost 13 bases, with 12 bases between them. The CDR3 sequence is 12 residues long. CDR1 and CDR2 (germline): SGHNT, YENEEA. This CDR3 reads CASSPGQPPLHF. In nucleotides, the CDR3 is TGTGCCAGCAGCCCCGGACAGCCTCCCCTCCACTTT.

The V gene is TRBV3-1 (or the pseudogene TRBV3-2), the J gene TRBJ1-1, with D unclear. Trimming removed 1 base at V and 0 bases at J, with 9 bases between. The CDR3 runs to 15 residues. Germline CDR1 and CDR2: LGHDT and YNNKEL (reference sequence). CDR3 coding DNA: TGTGCCAGCAGCCAAGCCCCAGACATGAACACTGAAGCTTTCTTT. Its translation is CASSQAPDMNTEAFF.

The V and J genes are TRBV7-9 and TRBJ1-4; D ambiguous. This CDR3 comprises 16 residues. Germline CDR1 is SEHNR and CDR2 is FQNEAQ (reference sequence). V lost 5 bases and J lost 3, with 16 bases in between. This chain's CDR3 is CASSRTRRRANEKLFF. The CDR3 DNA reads TGTGCCAGCAGCCGAACTCGTCGGAGGGCTAATGAAAAACTGTTTTTT.

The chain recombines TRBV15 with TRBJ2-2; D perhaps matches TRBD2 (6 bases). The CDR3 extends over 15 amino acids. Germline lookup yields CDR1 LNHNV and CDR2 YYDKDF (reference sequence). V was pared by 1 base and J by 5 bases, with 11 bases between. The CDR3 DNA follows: TGTGCCACCAGCAGAGGCGGGGAGAAAACCGGGGAGCTGTTTTTT. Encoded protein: CATSRGGEKTGELFF. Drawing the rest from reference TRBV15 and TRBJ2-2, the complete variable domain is DAMVIQNPRYQVTQFGKPVTLSCSQTLNHNVMYWYQQKSSQAPKLLFHYYDKDFNNEADTPDNFQSRRPNTSFCFLDIRSPGLGDTAMYLCATSRGGEKTGELFFGEGSRLTVL.

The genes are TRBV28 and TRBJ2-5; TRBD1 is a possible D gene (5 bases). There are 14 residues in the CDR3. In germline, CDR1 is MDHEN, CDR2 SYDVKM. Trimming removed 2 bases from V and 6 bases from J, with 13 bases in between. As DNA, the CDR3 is TGTGCCAGCAGTTTAGAATCAGGGTGGCAGACCCAGTACTTC. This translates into CASSLESGWQTQYF.

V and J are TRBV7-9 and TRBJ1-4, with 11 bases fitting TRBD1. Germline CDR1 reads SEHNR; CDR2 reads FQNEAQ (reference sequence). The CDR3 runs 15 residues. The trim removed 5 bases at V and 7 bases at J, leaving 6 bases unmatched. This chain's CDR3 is CASSPGTGGSEKLFF. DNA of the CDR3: TGTGCCAGCAGCCCCGGGACAGGGGGAAGTGAAAAACTGTTTTTT.

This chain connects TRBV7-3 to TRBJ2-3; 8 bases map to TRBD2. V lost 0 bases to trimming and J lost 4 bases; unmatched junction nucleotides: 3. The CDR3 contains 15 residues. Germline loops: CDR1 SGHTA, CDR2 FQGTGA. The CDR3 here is CASSLTTSVPDTQYF. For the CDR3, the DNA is TGTGCCAGCAGCTTAACGACTAGCGTTCCAGATACGCAGTATTTT.

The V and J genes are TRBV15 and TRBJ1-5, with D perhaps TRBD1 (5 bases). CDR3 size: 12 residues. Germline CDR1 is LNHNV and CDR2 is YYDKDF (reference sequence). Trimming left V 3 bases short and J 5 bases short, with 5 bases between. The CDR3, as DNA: TGTGCCACCAGCAGGACAGATCAGCCCCAGCATTTT. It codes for CATSRTDQPQHF.

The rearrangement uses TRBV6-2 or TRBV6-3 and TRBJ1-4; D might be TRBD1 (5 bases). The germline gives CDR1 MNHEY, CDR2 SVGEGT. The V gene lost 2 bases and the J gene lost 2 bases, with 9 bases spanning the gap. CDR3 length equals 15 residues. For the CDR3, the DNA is TGTGCCAGCAGTTACGGACAACTGACTAATGAAAAACTGTTTTTT. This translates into CASSYGQLTNEKLFF.